Sequencing of this T cell receptor (beta chain) was carried out in a study of tumour-infiltrating T cells in Burkitt lymphoma. Broader study findings: Several public clonotypes recurred in numerous Burkitt lymphoma patients.

This CDR3 comprises 15 residues. Germline lookup yields CDR1 SGHVS and CDR2 FQNEAQ. V shed 6 bases and J 5 bases; nucleotides not matched to a gene: 8. Only in-frame clones appear in the TCRdb table, and some are missing; sequencing was by immunoSEQ multiplex PCR. The sample lists about 50,000 clones, around 32% occurring once. On this clone itself: No antigen is known for it.

The sample taken for sequencing was tumor tissue. The rearrangement links TRBV7-8 to TRBJ2-1, with 9 nucleotides matching TRBD1. This TCR derives from a human donor with Burkitt lymphoma. The CDR3 sequence is CASRINRGRDNEQFF. As DNA, the CDR3 is TGTGCCAGCAGAATAAACAGGGGGCGCGACAATGAGCAGTTCTTC.